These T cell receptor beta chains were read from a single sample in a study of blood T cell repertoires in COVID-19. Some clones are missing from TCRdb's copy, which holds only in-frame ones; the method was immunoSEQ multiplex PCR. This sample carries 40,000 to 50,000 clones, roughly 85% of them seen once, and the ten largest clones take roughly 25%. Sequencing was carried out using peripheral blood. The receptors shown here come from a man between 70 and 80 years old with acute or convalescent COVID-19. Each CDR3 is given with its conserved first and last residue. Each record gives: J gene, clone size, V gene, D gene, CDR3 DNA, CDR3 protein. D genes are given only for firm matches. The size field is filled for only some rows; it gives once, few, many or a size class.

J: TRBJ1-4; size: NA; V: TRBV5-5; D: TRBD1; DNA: TGTGCCAGCAGCTGGGCAGGGGGCAATGAAAAACTGTTTTTT; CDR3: CASSWAGGNEKLFF
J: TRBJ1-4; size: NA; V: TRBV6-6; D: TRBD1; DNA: TGTGCCAGCAGAAACACAGGGGGTGCAACTAATGAAAAACTGTTTTTT; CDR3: CASRNTGGATNEKLFF
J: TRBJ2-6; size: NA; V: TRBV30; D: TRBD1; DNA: TGTGCCTGGAGGTGGCAGGGGGCCTCCTCTGGGGCCAACGTCCTGACTTTC; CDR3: CAWRWQGASSGANVLTF
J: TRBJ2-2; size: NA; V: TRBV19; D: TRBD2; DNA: TGTGCCAGTAGTAATCCGGGACTAGCGGGAGTTTCCACCGGGGAGCTGTTTTTT; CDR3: CASSNPGLAGVSTGELFF
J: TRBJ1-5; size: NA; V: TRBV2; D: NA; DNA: TGTGCCAGCAGTCTGGACACCAATCAGCCCCAGCATTTT; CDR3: CASSLDTNQPQHF
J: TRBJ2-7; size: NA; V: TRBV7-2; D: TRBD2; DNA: TGTGCCAGCAGTCCTCACGGGGGAGGGGCCTACGAGCAGTACTTC; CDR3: CASSPHGGGAYEQYF
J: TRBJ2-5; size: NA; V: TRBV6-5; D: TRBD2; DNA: TGTGCCAGCAGTTACTCTTTTAGCGGGGGCCAAGAGACCCAGTACTTC; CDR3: CASSYSFSGGQETQYF
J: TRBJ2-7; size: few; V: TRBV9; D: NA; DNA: TGTGCCAGCAGCGTAGCTTCTACAGGGAGGCAGTACTTC; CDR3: CASSVASTGRQYF
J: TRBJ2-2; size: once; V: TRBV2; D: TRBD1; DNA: TGTGCCAGCGGCGGGACAGGGGGCGGGGAGCTGTTTTTT; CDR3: CASGGTGGGELFF
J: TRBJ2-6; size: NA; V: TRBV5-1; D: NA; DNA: TGCGCCAGCAGCTTGGTAGGACAGTCCGCGCTACGAAGCTCTGGGGCCAACGTCCTGACTTTC; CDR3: CASSLVGQSALRSSGANVLTF
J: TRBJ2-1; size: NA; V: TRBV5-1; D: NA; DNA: TGCGCCAGCGCGAATGTTCCAAGCAATGAGCAGTTCTTC; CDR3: CASANVPSNEQFF
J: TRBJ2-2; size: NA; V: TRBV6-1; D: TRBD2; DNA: TGTGCCAGCAGTGGAGGACTAGCGGAAAACACCGGGGAGCTGTTTTTT; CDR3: CASSGGLAENTGELFF
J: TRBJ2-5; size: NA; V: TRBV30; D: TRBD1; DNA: TGTGCCCAAAACAGGGGAGAGACACAAGAGACCCAGTACTTC; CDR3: CAQNRGETQETQYF
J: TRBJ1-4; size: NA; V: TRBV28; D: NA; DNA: TGTGCCAGCGCTCCCCAAGGGGTCTGGGAAAAACTGTTTTTT; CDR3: CASAPQGVWEKLFF
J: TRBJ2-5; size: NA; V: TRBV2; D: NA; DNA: TGTGCCAGCAGTGACGTAGTTTGGCAAGAGACCCAGTACTTC; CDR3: CASSDVVWQETQYF
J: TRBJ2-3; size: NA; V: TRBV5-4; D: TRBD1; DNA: TGTGCCAGCAGCTTGTGGAGCAGGGGGCAAGATACGCAGTATTTT; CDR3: CASSLWSRGQDTQYF
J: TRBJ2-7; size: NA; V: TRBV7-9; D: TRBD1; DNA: TGTGCCAGCAGTTGGGACAGGGGGCCCTACGAGCAGTACTTC; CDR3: CASSWDRGPYEQYF
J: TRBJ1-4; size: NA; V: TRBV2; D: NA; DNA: TGTGCCAGCAGCGCCTCGCGTGGGGCCTGGGAAAAACTGTTTTTT; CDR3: CASSASRGAWEKLFF
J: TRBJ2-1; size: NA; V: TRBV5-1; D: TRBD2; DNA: TGCGCCAGCAGCTTATCTAGCGGGGGGGCCACTGAGCAGTTCTTC; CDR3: CASSLSSGGATEQFF
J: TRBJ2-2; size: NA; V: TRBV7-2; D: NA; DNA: TGTGCCAGCAGCCTCCATCGACAGCCCGACACCGGGGAGCTGTTTTTT; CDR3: CASSLHRQPDTGELFF
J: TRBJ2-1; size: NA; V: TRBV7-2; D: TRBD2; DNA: TGTGCCAGCAGTCGGACTAGCGGGCCCCACAATGAGCAGTTCTTC; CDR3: CASSRTSGPHNEQFF
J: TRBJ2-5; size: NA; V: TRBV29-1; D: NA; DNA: TGCAGCGTCGGAGTGGAAGAGACCCAGTACTTC; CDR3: CSVGVEETQYF
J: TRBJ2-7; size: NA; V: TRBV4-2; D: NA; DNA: TGTGCCAGCAGCCAAGAGGCCGGGGAGCAATGGGAGCAGTACTTC; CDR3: CASSQEAGEQWEQYF
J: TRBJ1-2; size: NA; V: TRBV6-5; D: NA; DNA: TGTGCCAGCAGTTACCGGGGTAGTCATGGCTACACCTTC; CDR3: CASSYRGSHGYTF
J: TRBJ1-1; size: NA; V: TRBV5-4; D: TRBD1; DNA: TGTGCCAGCAGCCTCCGGGACAGGGTTGTCACTGAAGCTTTCTTT; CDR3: CASSLRDRVVTEAFF
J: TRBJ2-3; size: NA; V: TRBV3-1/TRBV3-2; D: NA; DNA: TGTGCCAGCAGCCAAGATGGGGCCAACACAGATACGCAGTATTTT; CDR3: CASSQDGANTDTQYF
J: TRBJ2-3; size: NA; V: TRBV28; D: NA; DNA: TGTGCCAGCACCTCGGTCACAGATACGCAGTATTTT; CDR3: CASTSVTDTQYF
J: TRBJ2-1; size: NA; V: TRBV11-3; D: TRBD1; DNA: TGTGCCAGCAGCAGCCGCGGGACAGGGACCCCCAATGAGCAGTTCTTC; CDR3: CASSSRGTGTPNEQFF
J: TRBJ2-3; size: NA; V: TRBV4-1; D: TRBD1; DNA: TGCGCCAGCAGCCAAGATCAGGGGGCGCCCTCAGATACGCAGTATTTT; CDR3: CASSQDQGAPSDTQYF
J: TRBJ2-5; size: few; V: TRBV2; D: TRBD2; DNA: TGTGCCAGCAGTCGCGTACTAGCGGGGGAAGAGACCCAGTACTTC; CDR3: CASSRVLAGEETQYF
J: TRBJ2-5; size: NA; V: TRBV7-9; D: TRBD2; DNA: TGTGCCAGCAGCCCAGAGGGACTAGCGGGGCTTGAGACCCAGTACTTC; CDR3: CASSPEGLAGLETQYF
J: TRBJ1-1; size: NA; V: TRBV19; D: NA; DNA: TGTGCCAGTAGTACCCTAGGGGGTCTGGGAGAGACTGAAGCTTTCTTT; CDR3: CASSTLGGLGETEAFF
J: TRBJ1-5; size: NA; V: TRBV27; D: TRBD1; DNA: TGTGCCAGCAGAGGGAGGGGACAGGGGCCTCAAGTCCCCCAGCATTTT; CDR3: CASRGRGQGPQVPQHF
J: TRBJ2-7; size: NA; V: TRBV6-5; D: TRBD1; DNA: TGTGCCAGCAGTTATAGGACAGGGGGGTCCTACGAGCAGTACTTC; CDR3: CASSYRTGGSYEQYF
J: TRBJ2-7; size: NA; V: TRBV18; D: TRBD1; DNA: TGTGCCAGCTCACCAGGGACAGACTCCTACGAGCAGTACTTC; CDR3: CASSPGTDSYEQYF
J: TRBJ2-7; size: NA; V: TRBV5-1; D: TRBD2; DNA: TGCGCCAGCAGCAGCATAAGCGGGGGGGTAGAGCAGTACTTC; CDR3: CASSSISGGVEQYF
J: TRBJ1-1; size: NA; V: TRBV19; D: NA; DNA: TGTGCCAGTAGTTTGGCAGCAAGGGGCACTGAAGCTTTCTTT; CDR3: CASSLAARGTEAFF
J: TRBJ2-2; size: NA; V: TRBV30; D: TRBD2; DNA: TGTGCCTGGAGTCGAGGGACTAGCACCGGGGAGCTGTTTTTT; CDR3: CAWSRGTSTGELFF
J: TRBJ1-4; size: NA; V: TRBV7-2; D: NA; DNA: TGTGCCAGCAGCTCATACCAGAATGAAAAACTGTTTTTT; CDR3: CASSSYQNEKLFF
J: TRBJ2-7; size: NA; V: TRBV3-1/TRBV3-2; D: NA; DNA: TGTGCCAGCAGCCAAGATCTTTTGAGGGCCTACGAGCAGTACTTC; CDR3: CASSQDLLRAYEQYF
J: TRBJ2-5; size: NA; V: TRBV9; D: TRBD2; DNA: TGTGCCAGCAGCCCAGGAGTCGCGGGAGGAGGGCAGGAGACCCAGTACTTC; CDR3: CASSPGVAGGGQETQYF
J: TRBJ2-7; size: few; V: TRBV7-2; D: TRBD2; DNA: TGTGCCAGCAGCTTAGTAGGGCTAGCGGGAGTCTACGAGCAGTACTTC; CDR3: CASSLVGLAGVYEQYF
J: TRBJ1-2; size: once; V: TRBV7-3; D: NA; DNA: TGTGCCAGCAGCGAACTAGCCATGGGCACCCCCTACACCTTC; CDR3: CASSELAMGTPYTF
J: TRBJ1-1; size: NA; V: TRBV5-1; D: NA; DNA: TGCGCCAGCAGCCCTGGCGGGAACACTGAAGCTTTCTTT; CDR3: CASSPGGNTEAFF
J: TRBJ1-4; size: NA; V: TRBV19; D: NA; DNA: TGTGCCAGTAGTCCGACACAGGGTTTTGATGAAAAACTGTTTTTT; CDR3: CASSPTQGFDEKLFF
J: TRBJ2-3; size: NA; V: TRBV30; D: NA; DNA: TGTGCCTGGAGTCCGAGGGGGCGGGGGGAGGTAGATACGCAGTATTTT; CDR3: CAWSPRGRGEVDTQYF
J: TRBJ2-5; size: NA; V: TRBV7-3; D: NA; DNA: TGTGCCAGCAGCTTTGGACAGCAAGAGACCCAGTACTTC; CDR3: CASSFGQQETQYF
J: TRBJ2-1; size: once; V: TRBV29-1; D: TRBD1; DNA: TGCAGCGGAGGGGACAGGGGGGCCTACAATGAGCAGTTCTTC; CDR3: CSGGDRGAYNEQFF
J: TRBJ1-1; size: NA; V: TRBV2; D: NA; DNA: TGTGCCAGCAGTGCGATGCAGGTTGAAGCTTTCTTT; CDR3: CASSAMQVEAFF
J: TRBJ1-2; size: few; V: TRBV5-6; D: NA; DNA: TGTGCCAGCAGCTTGGTCGGGATGGGCTATGGCTACACCTTC; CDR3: CASSLVGMGYGYTF
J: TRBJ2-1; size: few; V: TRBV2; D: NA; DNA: TGTGCCAGCAGTGAATTCGGAGGGGAACCCAATGAGCAGTTCTTC; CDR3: CASSEFGGEPNEQFF
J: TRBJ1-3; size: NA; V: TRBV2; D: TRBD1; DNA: TGTGCCAGCAGCGGGACCGGACAGGGGGAATGGAACACCATATATTTT; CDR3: CASSGTGQGEWNTIYF
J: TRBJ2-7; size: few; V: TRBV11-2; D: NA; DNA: TGTGCCAGCAGCTTAAGGGGTAGCTCCAACGAGCAGTACTTC; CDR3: CASSLRGSSNEQYF
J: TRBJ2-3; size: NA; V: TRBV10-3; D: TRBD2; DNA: TGTGCCAGCACCCAACCGGGAGGGCTGACAGATACGCAGTATTTT; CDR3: CASTQPGGLTDTQYF
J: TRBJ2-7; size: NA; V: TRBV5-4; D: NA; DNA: TGTGCCAGCAGCTTAGACAAGAACTACGAGCAGTACTTC; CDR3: CASSLDKNYEQYF
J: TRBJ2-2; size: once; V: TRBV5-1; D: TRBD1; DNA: TGCGCCAGCGCCCTGGAGGTACAGGGGCGGTTCGGGGAGCTGTTTTTT; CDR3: CASALEVQGRFGELFF
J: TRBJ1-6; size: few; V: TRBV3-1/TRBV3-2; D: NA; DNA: TGTGCCAGCAGCCAAGAGTCCAGCTCCTATAATTCACCCCTCCACTTT; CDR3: CASSQESSSYNSPLHF
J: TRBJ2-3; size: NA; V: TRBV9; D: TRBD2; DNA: TGTGCCAGCAGCGTAGTGGGACTAGCGGCCACAGATACGCAGTATTTT; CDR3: CASSVVGLAATDTQYF
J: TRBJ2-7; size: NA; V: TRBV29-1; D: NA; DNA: TGCAGCGCCCAATACGGGTTTCCCTCCGAGCAGTACTTC; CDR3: CSAQYGFPSEQYF
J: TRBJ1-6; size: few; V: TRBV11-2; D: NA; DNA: TGTGCCAGCAGCTTAGTCATAGGGAGCGGGTCACCCCTCCACTTT; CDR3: CASSLVIGSGSPLHF